Shown below are 24 T cell receptor beta chains from a single sample sequenced in a study of OX40 agonist ivuxolimab in advanced cancers. The method was immunoSEQ multiplex PCR; TCRdb's version includes in-frame clones alone and lacks a portion of them. This sample yields tens of thousands of clones, of which roughly nine tenths are seen a single time; about 15% belongs to the top ten. Sequences were derived from CD4+ or CD8+ T cells sorted from blood, sampled in a trial of the OX40 agonist ivuxolimab. The receptors come from an adult with an advanced solid tumor such as melanoma, head and neck, liver or kidney cancer.

The chain carries TRBV7-9 and TRBJ1-2, with 8 bases that match TRBD1. Germline loops: CDR1 SEHNR, CDR2 FQNEAQ (reference sequence). The CDR3 runs 15 residues. V shed 4 bases and J 5 bases; nucleotides not matched to a gene: 9. CDR3 coding DNA: TGTGCCAGCAGCTCCCAGGGGGCGGGGGGTTATGGCTACACCTTC. Translation gives CASSSQGAGGYGYTF.

The chain carries TRBV4-2 and TRBJ1-1; D is ambiguous. V shed 0 bases and J shed 12 bases, with 17 bases lying between them. Germline lookup yields CDR1 LGHNA and CDR2 YNFKEQ. The CDR3 extends over 14 amino acids. CDR3 in amino acids: CASSQDGLSDGPFF. In DNA, the CDR3 is TGTGCCAGCAGCCAAGATGGGCTCTCAGATGGTCCTTTCTTT.

The V call is TRBV27, the J call TRBJ2-7; 7 bases align to TRBD2. Per germline, CDR1 MNHEY and CDR2 SMNVEV (reference sequence). The length of the CDR3 is 15 residues. The J segment lost 4 bases and the V segment lost 6 bases, leaving 12 bases of the junction unmatched. CDR3 DNA: TGTGCCAGCAGCCCCAGCGGGACTGGCGTATACGAGCAGTACTTC. This encodes CASSPSGTGVYEQYF.

The genes are TRBV5-1 and TRBJ1-2, with 8 bases that match TRBD1. The ends lost 1 base at V and 4 bases at J; junction bases unmatched: 6. Germline values: CDR1 SGHRS, CDR2 YFSETQ. CDR3 length: 15 amino acids. The chain's CDR3 is CASSLTGQGGYGYTF. CDR3 DNA: TGCGCCAGCAGCTTGACCGGACAGGGCGGCTATGGCTACACCTTC.

The rearrangement joins TRBV7-8 to TRBJ2-7, with unresolved D. This CDR3 contains 14 residues. CDR1 is SGHVS, CDR2 FQNEAQ, per germline. The V and J ends lost 5 bases and 2 bases respectively, with 13 bases between them. The CDR3: CASSEEARAYEQYF. The CDR3 DNA reads TGTGCCAGCAGCGAAGAGGCCAGAGCCTACGAGCAGTACTTC.

The chain carries TRBV27 and TRBJ2-1, with D possibly being TRBD1 (6 bases). The CDR3 is 16 amino acids. From germline, CDR1 is MNHEY and CDR2 SMNVEV (reference sequence). V dropped 7 bases and J dropped 0 bases, with 16 bases sitting between them. This chain's CDR3 is CASTWDVGHSYNEQFF. DNA for the CDR3: TGTGCCAGCACCTGGGACGTGGGACACTCCTACAATGAGCAGTTCTTC.

The J gene is TRBJ2-7, the V gene TRBV28; 9 bases line up with TRBD1. There are 15 residues in the CDR3. Trimming removed 6 bases from V and 4 bases from J; junction bases left unmatched: 10. Per the germline V gene, CDR1 is MDHEN and CDR2 is SYDVKM. The CDR3 nucleotides are TGTGCCAGCAGAACCCCCCCAGGGACAGGGTACGAGCAGTACTTC. This gives the protein CASRTPPGTGYEQYF. The complete variable domain, with remaining parts taken from reference TRBV28 and TRBJ2-7, reads DVKVTQSSRYLVKRTGEKVFLECVQDMDHENMFWYRQDPGLGLRLIYFSYDVKMKEKGDIPEGYSVSREKKERFSLILESASTNQTSMYLCASRTPPGTGYEQYFGPGTRLTVT.

The genes are TRBV7-8 and TRBJ2-7; 7 nucleotides agree with TRBD1. This CDR3 has 16 residues. V was pared by 1 base and J by 0 bases, with 6 bases of the junction left unmatched. Germline CDR1 reads SGHVS; CDR2 reads FQNEAQ. CDR3 protein: CASSLEGQWPSYEQYF. The CDR3 DNA sequence: TGTGCCAGCAGCTTAGAGGGACAGTGGCCCTCCTACGAGCAGTACTTC.

The chain carries TRBV11-3 and TRBJ2-1; 8 bases match TRBD2. Germline V gives CDR1 SGHNT, CDR2 YENEEA. The CDR3 length is 17 residues. Trimming removed 5 bases from V and 0 bases from J; junction bases left unmatched: 9. In nucleotides, the CDR3 is TGTGCCAGCAGCCCGACTAGCGCATACAGCTCCTACAATGAGCAGTTCTTC. This sequence encodes CASSPTSAYSSYNEQFF.

This chain links TRBV7-2 with TRBJ2-7, with 10 bases aligning to TRBD1. This CDR3 contains 16 residues. Germline CDR1 and CDR2: SGHTA and FQGNSA. V gave up 4 bases and J gave up 2 bases; unmatched junction bases: 8. CDR3 amino acids: CASSSTGGLLPYEQYF. Here the CDR3 DNA reads TGTGCCAGCAGCTCGACAGGGGGCCTACTCCCCTACGAGCAGTACTTC. Using reference TRBV7-2 and TRBJ2-7 for the parts outside the CDR3, the full variable domain is GAGVSQSPSNKVTEKGKDVELRCDPISGHTALYWYRQSLGQGLEFLIYFQGNSAPDKSGLPSDRFSAERTGGSVSTLTIQRTQQEDSAVYLCASSSTGGLLPYEQYFGPGTRLTVT.

The V gene is TRBV6-5, the J gene TRBJ1-3; D is perhaps TRBD1 (6 bases). The CDR3 consists of 13 residues. Germline-derived CDR1 and CDR2 are MNHEY and SVGAGI. V was cut by 5 bases and J by 7 bases, with 12 bases left in between. CDR3 sequence: CASSLGGRNTIYF. CDR3 bases: TGTGCCAGCAGTCTAGGGGGGAGGAACACCATATATTTT.

This chain joins TRBV10-3 and TRBJ2-7, with D perhaps TRBD1 or TRBD2 (5 bases each). The CDR3 is 17 amino acids. The V gene lost 3 bases and the J gene lost 2 bases, with 20 bases spanning the gap. Germline CDR1 and CDR2: ENHRY and SYGVKD. In nucleotides, the CDR3 is TGTGCCATCAGTGACCCCTTTGCGACAGTGGGACCCTACGAGCAGTACTTC. Protein: CAISDPFATVGPYEQYF.

V is TRBV6-1 and J is TRBJ1-3, with unresolved D. Germline values: CDR1 MNHNS, CDR2 SASEGT. Trimming shortened V by 7 bases and J by 1 base, and 11 bases separated the two germline ends. The CDR3 totals 14 residues. CDR3 coding DNA: TGTGCCAGCAAGGAAGGCCGATCTGGAAACACCATATATTTT. It specifies CASKEGRSGNTIYF.

The gene calls are TRBV27 and TRBJ2-7, with D possibly matching TRBD1 (5 bases). Deletions cut 2 bases from V and 7 bases from J, with 12 bases between. In germline, CDR1 is MNHEY, CDR2 SMNVEV (reference sequence). The CDR3 consists of 13 residues. CDR3 sequence (DNA): TGTGCCAGCAGTTTACAGGGCCTAAAGGAGCAGTACTTC. This gives the protein CASSLQGLKEQYF.

The V and J genes are TRBV9 and TRBJ2-3, with 14 positions matching TRBD2. CDR1 is SGDLS and CDR2 is YYNGEE in the germline V gene. J was trimmed by 6 bases and V by 3 bases; bases with no gene match: 3. This CDR3 has 15 amino acids. This CDR3 reads CASSERTSGRDTQYF. CDR3 in DNA: TGTGCCAGCAGCGAACGGACTAGCGGGAGGGATACGCAGTATTTT. Using reference TRBV9 and TRBJ2-3 for the parts outside the CDR3, the full variable domain is DSGVTQTPKHLITATGQRVTLRCSPRSGDLSVYWYQQSLDQGLQFLIQYYNGEERAKGNILERFSAQQFPDLHSELNLSSLELGDSALYFCASSERTSGRDTQYFGPGTRLTVL.

The rearrangement joins TRBV6-6 to TRBJ2-7; 10 bases fit TRBD2. Germline V CDR1 and CDR2: MNHNY, SVGAGI (reference sequence). V lost 0 bases, J lost 4 bases, and 3 bases stayed unmatched. The CDR3 is 15 residues long. CDR3 loop: CASSYSGTSEYEQYF. CDR3 sequence (DNA): TGTGCCAGCAGTTACTCCGGGACTAGCGAGTACGAGCAGTACTTC.

V usage is TRBV7-6 and J usage is TRBJ2-7; 9 bases are a match to TRBD1. Germline assignment: CDR1 SGHVS and CDR2 FNYEAQ. The trim removed 5 bases at V and 4 bases at J, leaving 6 bases unmatched. The CDR3 sequence is 14 residues long. The CDR3 sequence: CASSRGTGFYEQYF. CDR3 in DNA: TGTGCCAGCAGCCGCGGGACAGGGTTTTACGAGCAGTACTTC. Variable domain in full (rest from reference TRBV7-6 and TRBJ2-7): GAGVSQSPRYKVTKRGQDVALRCDPISGHVSLYWYRQALGQGPEFLTYFNYEAQQDKSGLPNDRFSAERPEGSISTLTIQRTEQRDSAMYRCASSRGTGFYEQYFGPGTRLTVT.

This chain connects TRBV4-2 to TRBJ2-3; TRBD2 matches at 9 bases. Unmatched junction bases numbered 2, after V lost 1 base and J lost 3 bases. Germline lookup yields CDR1 LGHNA and CDR2 YNFKEQ. The CDR3 has 15 residues. CDR3 DNA sequence: TGTGCCAGCAGCCAAGGTGCGGGAGGGACAGATACGCAGTATTTT. Protein product: CASSQGAGGTDTQYF.

The chain combines TRBV11-3 with TRBJ2-1, with D unresolved. Germline V CDR1 and CDR2: SGHNT, YENEEA. The CDR3 is 11 residues long. V lost 5 bases and J 12 bases, leaving 11 bases between the germline ends. The CDR3 spells CASSPLQPQFF. The CDR3 nucleotides read TGTGCCAGCAGCCCCCTGCAGCCGCAGTTCTTC.

This chain uses TRBV5-6 with TRBJ2-7; 8 positions agree with TRBD1. The CDR3 has 15 amino acids. The V gene end was trimmed by 7 bases and the J gene end by 1 base; junction bases not matched to a gene: 10. Germline V gene lookup returns CDR1 SGHDT and CDR2 YYEEEE. The CDR3 DNA is TGTGCCAGCGCCCTATCATGGGACAGGTCCTACGAGCAGTACTTC. Translation gives CASALSWDRSYEQYF.

The chain is built from TRBV11-2 and TRBJ2-7; D is uncertain. The germline V and J ends were trimmed by 4 bases and 2 bases, with 12 bases remaining between them. The CDR3 is 14 residues long. CDR1 and CDR2 from the germline V gene are SGHAT and FQNNGV. CDR3 nucleotide sequence: TGTGCCAGCAGCTCGCCGATGTTTGCCTACGAGCAGTACTTC. Translation: CASSSPMFAYEQYF.

The chain joins TRBV4-3 to TRBJ1-5; no clear D gene. Trimming took 1 base from V and 0 from J, leaving 10 bases between them. Germline CDR1 reads LGHNA; CDR2 reads YSLEER. The CDR3 sequence is 16 residues long. This chain's CDR3 is CASSQVWADSNQPQHF. In DNA, the CDR3 is TGCGCCAGCAGCCAAGTCTGGGCGGATAGCAATCAGCCCCAGCATTTT.

The chain carries TRBV10-2 and TRBJ1-2; D may be TRBD1 (6 bases). The V and J ends lost 4 bases and 3 bases respectively, with 6 bases between them. The CDR3 spans 12 residues. The germline CDR1 and CDR2 sequences are WSHSY and SAAADI. CDR3 residues: CASSGGHYGYTF. As DNA, the CDR3 is TGCGCCAGCAGTGGGGGGCACTATGGCTACACCTTC.

V and J are TRBV30 and TRBJ1-3; D gene ambiguous. The length of the CDR3 is 13 residues. Per the germline V gene, CDR1 is GTSNPN and CDR2 is SVGIG (reference sequence). The V end was cut by 5 bases, the J end by 1 base, with 9 bases between. CDR3 nucleotides: TGTGCCTGGGCGAAGGGTTCTGGAAACACCATATATTTT. Translated, it gives CAWAKGSGNTIYF.